The clone carrying this TCR beta chain was recorded once. Its antigen remains unidentified. The data derive from a study of a mutant IDH1 vaccine in newly diagnosed glioma. Study-level information: Radiotherapy alone preceded vaccination by 4-6 weeks; alternatively, vaccination started with temozolomide cycles. Broader study findings: Most patients, 85% to 95%, showed vaccine-induced immune responses.

The time point here: week 23, last vaccination. Alongside topical imiquimod, each dose of vaccine comprised 300 ug of mutant IDH1 20-mer peptide. V lost 0 bases to trimming and J lost 3 bases; unmatched junction nucleotides: 2. The CDR3 spans 15 residues. Germline lookup yields CDR1 MNHEY and CDR2 SVGAGI. Assay: immunoSEQ multiplex PCR; the TCRdb copy retains only in-frame clones and omits some. The sample lists approximately 60,000 clones, roughly 81% occurring once. V and J are TRBV6-5 and TRBJ2-5, with 9 bases fitting TRBD1. The TCR sequence derives from a man aged 30-40 years with glioma. The sample was PBMCs, taken from a glioma patient whose treatment included an IDH1 peptide vaccine. DNA for the CDR3: TGTGCCAGCAGTTACTCAAGGACAGGGGAAGAGACCCAGTACTTC. Protein sequence: CASSYSRTGEETQYF.